This T cell receptor (beta chain) appears in the sequencing data of a study of T cells in Graves' hyperthyroidism and ophthalmopathy. Findings and limits, study-wide: Most thyroid clonotypes expanded above 0.001 appeared in blood too.

Amplified TCR beta CDR3 regions derived from RNA transcripts. The study used the HTBI primer set for a first-round RT-PCR of the TCR CDR3. One entry per CDR3 protein results from TCRdb running MiXCR on the multiplex PCR reads. In the table there are some 210,000 distinct CDR3 sequences, more than 15% of which are singletons. In this sample, this clonotype turned up a few times. Its antigen is unidentified. The receptor comes from a man aged 50-60 years with Graves' hyperthyroidism. Sequenced: blood.

This CDR3 is CASSFSERRAHEQFF. For the CDR3, the DNA is TGTGCCAGCAGCTTCTCCGAGAGGCGGGCCCATGAGCAGTTCTTC. The chain uses TRBV7-8 and TRBJ2-1; perhaps TRBD2 as D (5 bases). CDR3 length: 15 residues. In germline, CDR1 is SGHVS, CDR2 FQNEAQ. V dropped 3 bases and J dropped 8 bases, with 17 bases sitting between them.